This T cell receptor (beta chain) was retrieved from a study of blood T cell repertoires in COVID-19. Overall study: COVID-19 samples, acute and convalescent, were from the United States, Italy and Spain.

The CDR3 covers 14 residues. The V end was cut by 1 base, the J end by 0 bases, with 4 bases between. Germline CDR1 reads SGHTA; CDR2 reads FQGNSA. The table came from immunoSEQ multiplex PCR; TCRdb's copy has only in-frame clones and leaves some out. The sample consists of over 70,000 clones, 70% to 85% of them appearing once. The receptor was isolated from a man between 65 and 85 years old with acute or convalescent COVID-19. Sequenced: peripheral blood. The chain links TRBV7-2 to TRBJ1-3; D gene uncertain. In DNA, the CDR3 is TGTGCCAGCAGCTTAGGGAGCTCTGGAAACACCATATATTTT. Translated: CASSLGSSGNTIYF.